Following are 8 T cell receptor beta chains from one sample sequenced in a study of T cells in Graves' hyperthyroidism and ophthalmopathy. TCR beta CDR3 regions were amplified from RNA transcripts. With the HTBI primer set, the TCR CDR3 went through a first round of RT-PCR. TCRdb analysed the multiplex PCR reads with MiXCR anew, one entry per CDR3 protein. Altogether 300,000 or so distinct CDR3 sequences are present, approximately 22% being singletons, with the ten largest covering around half. The sample consisted of blood. Every receptor here comes from a woman between 50 and 59 years old with Graves' hyperthyroidism.

The chain combines TRBV5-6 with TRBJ1-3, with D unclear. Trimming took off 0 bases at V and 7 bases at J, with 11 bases between the two ends. Per the germline V gene, CDR1 is SGHDT and CDR2 is YYEEEE. There are 14 residues in the CDR3. The CDR3 nucleotides are TGTGCCAGCAGCTTGGGAAGGAGGGCCAACACCATATATTTT. Encoded protein: CASSLGRRANTIYF.

This chain connects TRBV4-1 to TRBJ2-2, with 8 bases aligning to TRBD2. The V gene's germline CDR1 is MGHRA and CDR2 YSYEKL. Trimming took 1 base from V and 5 from J; bases not matched to a gene: 12. The CDR3 totals 18 residues. The CDR3: CASSQGTSGSKRTGELFF. CDR3 bases: TGCGCCAGCAGCCAAGGTACCAGCGGGAGTAAAAGAACCGGGGAGCTGTTTTTT.

This clonotype was seen ten or more times. J is TRBJ2-5 and V is TRBV27; 7 bases are shared with TRBD1. CDR3 size: 13 residues. Unmatched junction bases numbered 6, after V lost 2 bases and J lost 9 bases. Germline V CDR1 and CDR2: MNHEY, SMNVEV (reference sequence). The CDR3 is CASSLTDQGAQYF. The DNA of the CDR3 is TGTGCCAGCAGTTTAACAGATCAGGGGGCCCAGTACTTC.

The sample holds many counts of this clonotype. This sequence joins TRBV30 and TRBJ2-7; maybe TRBD2 (7 bases). Germline loops: CDR1 GTSNPN, CDR2 SVGIG (reference sequence). The CDR3 sequence is 14 residues long. The V gene lost 3 bases and the J gene lost 7 bases, with 19 bases spanning the gap. The CDR3 DNA follows: TGTGCCTGGAGAAGATGGGGGGGCGGACGGGAGCAGTACTTC. Its translation is CAWRRWGGGREQYF.

Notes on this clonotype: This clone may be a read error of a much larger clone one base away. Here the CDR3 DNA reads TGCAGTGCTAGAGCTTACACAGATACGCAGTATTTT. It yields the protein CSARAYTDTQYF. The genes are TRBV20-1 and TRBJ2-3; no definite D call. V lost 1 base and J lost 2, with 4 bases in between. This CDR3 is 12 amino acids long. Germline V gene data show CDR1 as DFQATT and CDR2 as SNEGSKA (reference sequence).

This chain uses TRBV9 with TRBJ2-3; 10 bases line up with TRBD2. CDR3 length: 13 amino acids. Germline assignment: CDR1 SGDLS and CDR2 YYNGEE. The J segment lost 6 bases and the V segment lost 6 bases, leaving 4 bases of the junction unmatched. The CDR3 DNA is TGTGCCAGCACTAGCGGGGGAGTCGATACGCAGTATTTT. Translated: CASTSGGVDTQYF.

This clonotype was seen a few times. The gene calls are TRBV27 and TRBJ2-1, with 10 positions matching TRBD2. Trimming cost V 5 bases and J 7 bases; bases outside gene matches: 17. The CDR3 spans 18 residues. Germline values: CDR1 MNHEY, CDR2 SMNVEV (reference sequence). CDR3 region: CASSTPILAGGRRNEQFF. CDR3 DNA sequence: TGTGCCAGCAGTACCCCTATATTAGCGGGGGGCCGGAGGAATGAGCAGTTCTTC.

This sequence joins TRBV12-3 or TRBV12-4 and TRBJ1-1; no reliable D call. The CDR3 totals 14 residues. Trimming took 6 bases from V and 1 from J, leaving 12 bases between them. The DNA for the CDR3 is TGTGCCAGCAGGCTCCAGGATACGAACACTGAAGCTTTCTTT. Translated: CASRLQDTNTEAFF.